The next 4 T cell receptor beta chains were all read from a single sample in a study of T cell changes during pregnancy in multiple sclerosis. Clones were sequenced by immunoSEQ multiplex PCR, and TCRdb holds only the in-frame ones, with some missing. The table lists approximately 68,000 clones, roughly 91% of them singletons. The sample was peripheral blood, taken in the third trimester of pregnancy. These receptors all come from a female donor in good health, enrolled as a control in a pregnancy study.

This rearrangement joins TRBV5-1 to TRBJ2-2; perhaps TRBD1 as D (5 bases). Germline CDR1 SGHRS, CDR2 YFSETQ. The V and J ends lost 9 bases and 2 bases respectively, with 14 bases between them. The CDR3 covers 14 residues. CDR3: CANRIGVNTGELFF. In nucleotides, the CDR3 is TGCGCCAACAGGATCGGAGTTAACACCGGGGAGCTGTTTTTT.

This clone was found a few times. In nucleotides, the CDR3 is TGTGCCAGCATACCCCGCGGCAGGGAGGATCAGCCCCAGCATTTT. It translates to CASIPRGREDQPQHF. The J gene is TRBJ1-5, the V gene TRBV6-1; the D gene is possibly TRBD1 (5 bases). CDR3 length equals 15 residues. Trimming shortened V by 7 bases and J by 5 bases, and 18 bases separated the two germline ends. Germline values: CDR1 MNHNS, CDR2 SASEGT.

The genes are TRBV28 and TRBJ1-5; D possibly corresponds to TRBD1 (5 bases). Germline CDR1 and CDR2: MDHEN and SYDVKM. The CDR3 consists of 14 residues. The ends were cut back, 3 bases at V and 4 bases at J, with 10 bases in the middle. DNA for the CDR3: TGTGCCAGCAGTTTTGGGGGGATTAATCAGCCCCAGCATTTT. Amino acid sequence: CASSFGGINQPQHF.

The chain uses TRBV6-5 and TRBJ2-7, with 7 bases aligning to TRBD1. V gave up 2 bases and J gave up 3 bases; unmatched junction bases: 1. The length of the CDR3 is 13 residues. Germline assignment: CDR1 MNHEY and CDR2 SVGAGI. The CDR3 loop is CASSYGDSYEQYF. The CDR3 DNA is TGTGCCAGCAGTTACGGGGACAGCTACGAGCAGTACTTC.